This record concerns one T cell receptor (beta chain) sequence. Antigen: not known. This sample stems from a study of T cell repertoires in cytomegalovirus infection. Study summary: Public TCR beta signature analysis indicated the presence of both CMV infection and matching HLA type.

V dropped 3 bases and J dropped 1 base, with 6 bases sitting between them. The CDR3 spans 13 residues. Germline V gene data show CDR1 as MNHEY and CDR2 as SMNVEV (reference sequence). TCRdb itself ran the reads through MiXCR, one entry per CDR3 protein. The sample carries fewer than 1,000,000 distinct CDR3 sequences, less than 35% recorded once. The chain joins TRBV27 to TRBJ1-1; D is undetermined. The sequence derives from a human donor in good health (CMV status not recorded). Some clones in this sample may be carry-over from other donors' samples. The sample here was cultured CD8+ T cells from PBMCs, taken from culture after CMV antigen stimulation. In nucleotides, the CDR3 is TGTGCCAGCAGTTTTTTCACGAACACTGAAGCTTTCTTT. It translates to CASSFFTNTEAFF.